Reported below is one TCR beta chain. This entry belongs to a study of blood T cell repertoires in COVID-19. Across the study: From the United States, Italy and Spain came samples of acute and convalescent COVID-19. From T cells, B-cell-depleted T cells, or PBMCs came the material, which was cDNA or gDNA.

The germline CDR1 and CDR2 sequences are SGHRS and YFSETQ. This CDR3 comprises 18 residues. After removal of 4 bases from V and 0 bases from J, the junction contained 6 bases not matched to a gene. How the authors handled the data: Quantification of nucleated cells was approximated via reference gene primer amplification. TCRdb's table, derived via immunoSEQ multiplex PCR, lists solely in-frame clones and lacks some. The V and J calls and clone size come from that table; D and trimming were worked out from the DNA. The profile shows fewer than 250,000 clones, about four fifths of them singletons. The chain links TRBV5-1 to TRBJ2-3; 15 positions agree with TRBD2. The sample comprised peripheral blood. This sequence originates from a man in his sixties with acute or convalescent COVID-19. The CDR3 protein is CASSPGLAGGSSTDTQYF. In DNA form, the CDR3 reads TGCGCCAGCAGCCCGGGACTAGCGGGAGGTTCTAGCACAGATACGCAGTATTTT. Combining the CDR3 with reference TRBV5-1 and TRBJ2-3 gives the whole variable domain KAGVTQTPRYLIKTRGQQVTLSCSPISGHRSVSWYQQTPGQGLQFLFEYFSETQRNKGNFPGRFSGRQFSNSRSEMNVSTLELGDSALYLCASSPGLAGGSSTDTQYFGPGTRLTVL.